The rows below give T cell receptor beta chains drawn from one sample of a study of blood T cells in healthy people across ages. TCRdb reprocessed the 5' RACE reads via MiXCR and lists one record per CDR3 protein. The data hold about a million distinct CDR3 sequences, with about 44% observed a single time. The sequenced material came from blood. These receptors were taken from a man in his thirties or forties in good health. Both conserved end residues are part of each CDR3.

j_gene: TRBJ1-4
len: 15
v_gene: TRBV10-3
CDR3aa: CAISESTGGNEKLFF

j_gene: TRBJ2-3
len: 15
v_gene: TRBV5-1
CDR3aa: CASSLYQGPTDTQYF

j_gene: TRBJ2-1
len: 16
v_gene: TRBV3-1
CDR3aa: CASSQESGSVYNEQFF

j_gene: TRBJ1-5
len: 15
v_gene: TRBV28
CDR3aa: CASRSGDRSNQPQHF

j_gene: TRBJ1-5
len: 14
v_gene: TRBV2
CDR3aa: CASSSGQGWQPQHF

j_gene: TRBJ1-6
len: 17
v_gene: TRBV2
CDR3aa: CASSGDRGSSMDSPLHF

j_gene: TRBJ2-3
len: 19
v_gene: TRBV20-1
CDR3aa: CSARDLRLAGGPGTDMQYF

j_gene: TRBJ2-5
len: 13
v_gene: TRBV6-1
CDR3aa: CASSGWGGETQYF

j_gene: TRBJ2-1
len: 17
v_gene: TRBV12-3/TRBV12-4
CDR3aa: CASSLSGGADPYNEQFF

j_gene: TRBJ2-5
len: 15
v_gene: TRBV10-3
CDR3aa: CAISESTGSWETQYF

j_gene: TRBJ1-2
len: 13
v_gene: TRBV29-1
CDR3aa: CSVEDLLNYGYTF

j_gene: TRBJ2-1
len: 12
v_gene: TRBV27
CDR3aa: CASSSGNNEQFF